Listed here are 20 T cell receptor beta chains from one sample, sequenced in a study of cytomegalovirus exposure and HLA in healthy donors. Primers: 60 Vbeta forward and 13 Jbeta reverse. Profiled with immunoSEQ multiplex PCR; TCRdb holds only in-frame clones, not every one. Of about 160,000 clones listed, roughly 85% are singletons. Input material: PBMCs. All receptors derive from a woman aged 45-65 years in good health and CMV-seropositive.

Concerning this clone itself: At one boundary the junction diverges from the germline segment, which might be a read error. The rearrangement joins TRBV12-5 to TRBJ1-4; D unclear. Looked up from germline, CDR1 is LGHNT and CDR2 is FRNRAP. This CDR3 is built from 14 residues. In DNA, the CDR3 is TGTGCTAGTGGTTTGTTAGCAACAAATGAAAAACTGTTTTTT. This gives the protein CASGLLATNEKLFF.

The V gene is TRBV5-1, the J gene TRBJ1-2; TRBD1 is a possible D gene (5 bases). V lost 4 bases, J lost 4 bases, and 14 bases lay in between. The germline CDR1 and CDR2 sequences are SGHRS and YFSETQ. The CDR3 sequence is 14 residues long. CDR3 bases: TGCGCCAGCAGCCCCGACGGGGGGGGCTATGGCTACACCTTC. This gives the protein CASSPDGGGYGYTF. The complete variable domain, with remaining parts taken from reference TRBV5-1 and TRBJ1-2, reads KAGVTQTPRYLIKTRGQQVTLSCSPISGHRSVSWYQQTPGQGLQFLFEYFSETQRNKGNFPGRFSGRQFSNSRSEMNVSTLELGDSALYLCASSPDGGGYGYTFGSGTRLTVV.

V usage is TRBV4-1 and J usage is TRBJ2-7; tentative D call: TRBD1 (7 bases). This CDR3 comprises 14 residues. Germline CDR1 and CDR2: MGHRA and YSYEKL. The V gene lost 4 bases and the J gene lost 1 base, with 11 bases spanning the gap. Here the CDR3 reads CASSLQGRSYEQYF. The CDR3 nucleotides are TGCGCCAGCAGCCTACAGGGGAGGTCCTACGAGCAGTACTTC.

The chain's CDR3 is CASSLDWGHHGYTF. CDR3 bases: TGTGCCAGCAGCTTAGATTGGGGACACCATGGCTACACCTTC. This rearrangement joins TRBV11-2 to TRBJ1-2; possible D gene TRBD1, 6 bases. Germline V gene lookup returns CDR1 SGHAT and CDR2 FQNNGV. The V gene lost 0 bases and the J gene lost 6 bases, with 11 bases spanning the gap. CDR3 size: 14 residues.

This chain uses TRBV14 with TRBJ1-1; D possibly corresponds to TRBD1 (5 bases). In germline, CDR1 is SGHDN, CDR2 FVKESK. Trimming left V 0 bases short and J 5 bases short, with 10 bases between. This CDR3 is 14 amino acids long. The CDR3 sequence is CASSQDKGKTEAFF. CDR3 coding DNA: TGTGCCAGCAGCCAAGATAAGGGGAAAACTGAAGCTTTCTTT.

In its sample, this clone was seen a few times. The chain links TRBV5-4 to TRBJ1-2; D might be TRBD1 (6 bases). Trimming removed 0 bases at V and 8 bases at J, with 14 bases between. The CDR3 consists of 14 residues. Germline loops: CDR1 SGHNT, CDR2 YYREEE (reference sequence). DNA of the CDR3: TGTGCCAGCAGCTTGGAGTTTCAGGGGCGAGGCTACACCTTC. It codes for CASSLEFQGRGYTF.

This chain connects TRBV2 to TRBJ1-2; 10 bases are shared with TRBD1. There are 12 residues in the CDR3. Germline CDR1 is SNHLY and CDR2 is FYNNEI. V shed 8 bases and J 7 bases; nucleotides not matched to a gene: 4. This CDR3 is CASRWTGGGYTF. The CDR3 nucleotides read TGTGCCAGCCGATGGACAGGGGGTGGCTACACCTTC.

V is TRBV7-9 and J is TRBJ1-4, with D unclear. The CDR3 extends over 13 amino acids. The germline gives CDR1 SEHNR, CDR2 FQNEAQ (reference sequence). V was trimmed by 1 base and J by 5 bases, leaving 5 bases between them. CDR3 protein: CASSLGGNEKLFF. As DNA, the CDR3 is TGTGCCAGCAGCTTAGGAGGAAATGAAAAACTGTTTTTT.

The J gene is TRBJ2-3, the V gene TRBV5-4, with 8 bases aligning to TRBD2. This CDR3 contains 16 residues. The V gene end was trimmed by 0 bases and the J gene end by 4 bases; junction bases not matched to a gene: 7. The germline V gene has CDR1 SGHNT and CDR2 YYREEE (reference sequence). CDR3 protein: CASSLVAGGAADTQYF. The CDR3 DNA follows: TGTGCCAGCAGCTTGGTAGCCGGGGGGGCTGCAGATACGCAGTATTTT. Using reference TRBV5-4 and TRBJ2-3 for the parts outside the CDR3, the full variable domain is ETGVTQSPTHLIKTRGQQVTLRCSSQSGHNTVSWYQQALGQGPQFIFQYYREEENGRGNFPPRFSGLQFPNYSSELNVNALELDDSALYLCASSLVAGGAADTQYFGPGTRLTVL.

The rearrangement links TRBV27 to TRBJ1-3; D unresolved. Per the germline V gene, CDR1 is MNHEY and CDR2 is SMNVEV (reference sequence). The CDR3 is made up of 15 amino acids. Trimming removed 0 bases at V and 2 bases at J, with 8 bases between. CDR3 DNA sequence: TGTGCCAGCAGTTTATCTCGCACTACTGGAAACACCATATATTTT. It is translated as CASSLSRTTGNTIYF.

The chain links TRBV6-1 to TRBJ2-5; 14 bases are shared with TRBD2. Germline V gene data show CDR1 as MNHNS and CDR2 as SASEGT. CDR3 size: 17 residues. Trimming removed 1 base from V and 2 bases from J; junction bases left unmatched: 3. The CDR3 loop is CASSEGLAGGYQETQYF. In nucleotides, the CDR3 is TGTGCCAGCAGTGAAGGACTAGCGGGAGGGTATCAAGAGACCCAGTACTTC.

The chain's CDR3 is CASSPRQEINEQFF. CDR3 nucleotides: TGTGCCAGCTCACCAAGACAGGAAATCAATGAGCAGTTCTTC. The V call is TRBV18, the J call TRBJ2-1; TRBD1 is a possible D gene (6 bases). V dropped 2 bases and J dropped 6 bases, with 11 bases sitting between them. From germline, CDR1 is KGHSH and CDR2 LQKENI. CDR3 length: 14 residues.

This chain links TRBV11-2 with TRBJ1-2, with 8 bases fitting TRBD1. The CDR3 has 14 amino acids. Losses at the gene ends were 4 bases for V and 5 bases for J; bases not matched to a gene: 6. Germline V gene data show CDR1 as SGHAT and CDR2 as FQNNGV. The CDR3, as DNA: TGTGCCAGCAGCTCCCGGACAGGGCCGTATGGCTACACCTTC. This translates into CASSSRTGPYGYTF.

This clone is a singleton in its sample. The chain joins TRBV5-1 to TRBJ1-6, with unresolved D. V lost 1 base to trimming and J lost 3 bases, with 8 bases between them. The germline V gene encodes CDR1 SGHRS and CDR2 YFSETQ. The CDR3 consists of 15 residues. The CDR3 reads CASSLMEHYNSPLHF. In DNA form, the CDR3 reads TGCGCCAGCAGCTTGATGGAGCACTATAATTCACCCCTCCACTTT.

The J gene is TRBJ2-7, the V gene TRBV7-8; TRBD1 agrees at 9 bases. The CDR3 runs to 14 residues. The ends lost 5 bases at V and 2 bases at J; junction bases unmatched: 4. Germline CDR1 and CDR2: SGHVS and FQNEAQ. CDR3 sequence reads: CASSITGGAYEQYF. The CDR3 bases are TGTGCCAGCAGCATCACAGGGGGCGCCTACGAGCAGTACTTC.

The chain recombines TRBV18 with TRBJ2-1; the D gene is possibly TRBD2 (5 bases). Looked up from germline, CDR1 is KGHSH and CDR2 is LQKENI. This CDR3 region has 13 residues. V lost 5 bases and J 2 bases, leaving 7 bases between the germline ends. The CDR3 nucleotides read TGTGCCAGCTCAGGGAGTGCCTACAATGAGCAGTTCTTC. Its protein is CASSGSAYNEQFF.

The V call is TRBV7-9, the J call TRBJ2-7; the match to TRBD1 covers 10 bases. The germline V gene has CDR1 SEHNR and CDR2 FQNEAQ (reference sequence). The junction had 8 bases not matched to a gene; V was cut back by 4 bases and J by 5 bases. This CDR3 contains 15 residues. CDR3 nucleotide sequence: TGTGCCAGCAGCTACCCGTCCGGGACAGGGGACGAGCAGTACTTC. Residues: CASSYPSGTGDEQYF.

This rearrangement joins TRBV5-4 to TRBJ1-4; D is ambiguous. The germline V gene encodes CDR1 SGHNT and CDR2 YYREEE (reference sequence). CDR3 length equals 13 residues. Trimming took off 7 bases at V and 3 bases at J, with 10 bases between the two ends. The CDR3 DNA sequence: TGTGCCAGCGGGAGGACCCCTAATGAAAAACTGTTTTTT. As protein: CASGRTPNEKLFF.

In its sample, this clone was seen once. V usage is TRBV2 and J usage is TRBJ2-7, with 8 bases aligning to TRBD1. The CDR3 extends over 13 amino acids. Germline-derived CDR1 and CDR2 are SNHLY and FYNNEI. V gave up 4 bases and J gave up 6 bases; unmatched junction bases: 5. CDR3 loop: CASSGVRGLEQYF. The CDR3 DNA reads TGTGCCAGCAGTGGCGTCAGGGGGCTCGAGCAGTACTTC.

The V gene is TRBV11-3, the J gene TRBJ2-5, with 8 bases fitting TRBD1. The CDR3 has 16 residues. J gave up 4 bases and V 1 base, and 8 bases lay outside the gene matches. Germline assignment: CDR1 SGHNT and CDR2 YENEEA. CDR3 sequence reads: CASSLGGTGPGETQYF. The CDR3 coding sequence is TGTGCCAGCAGCTTAGGAGGGACAGGCCCTGGAGAGACCCAGTACTTC.